This T cell receptor beta chain was observed in a study of CD4 T cells in relation to SARS-CoV-2 and coronaviruses. This clone has just a few counts. Its target is unknown. TCRdb keeps only in-frame clones here, not all; method: immunoSEQ multiplex PCR. The sample consists of around 15,000 clones, about 77% of them appearing once. The unexposed donors gave CD4+ T cells in about 2011-2019, prior to COVID-19. After ten to eleven days of culture, CD4+ T cells were isolated. The sequence came from a human donor in good health. The sample consisted of CD4+ T cells from PBMCs, cultured in vitro.

CDR3 nucleotide sequence: TGCGCCAGCAGCATAGGGCCGGGACTAGAAGCCTACGAGCAGTACTTC. Amino acid sequence: CASSIGPGLEAYEQYF. The chain joins TRBV5-1 to TRBJ2-7, with 8 bases matching TRBD2. V gave up 4 bases and J gave up 2 bases; unmatched junction bases: 11. The CDR3 extends over 16 amino acids. Germline CDR1 SGHRS, CDR2 YFSETQ.